These 15 T cell receptor beta chains came from one sample sequenced in a study of blood T cell repertoires in COVID-19. Sequencing used immunoSEQ multiplex PCR; TCRdb keeps in-frame clones, though not all of them. The sample records 200,000 to 250,000 clones, approximately 84% being singletons. Sequencing was done on a sample of peripheral blood. All receptors come from an elderly woman with COVID-19, enrolled during active disease.

This chain connects TRBV7-9 to TRBJ1-1; D unresolved. Trimming shortened V by 5 bases and J by 5 bases, and 18 bases separated the two germline ends. Germline V gene data show CDR1 as SEHNR and CDR2 as FQNEAQ (reference sequence). This CDR3 comprises 15 residues. The CDR3 here is CASSQGPTGGTEAFF. In nucleotides, the CDR3 is TGTGCCAGCAGCCAAGGACCCACCGGAGGTACTGAAGCTTTCTTT.

This clone came up once. The chain couples TRBV6-5 to TRBJ1-6; 8 bases are shared with TRBD1. After removal of 8 bases from V and 10 bases from J, the junction contained 13 bases not matched to a gene. Germline V CDR1 and CDR2: MNHEY, SVGAGI. The CDR3 consists of 15 residues. The CDR3: CASGSGQGAWSPLHF. CDR3 DNA: TGTGCCAGCGGATCCGGGCAGGGGGCATGGTCACCCCTCCACTTT.

V usage is TRBV5-1 and J usage is TRBJ1-1; no clear D gene. The CDR3 is 14 residues long. V shed 2 bases and J shed 1 base, with 9 bases lying between them. Germline V gives CDR1 SGHRS, CDR2 YFSETQ. The CDR3 sequence is CASSFVGENTEAFF. CDR3 in DNA: TGCGCCAGCAGCTTCGTCGGGGAGAACACTGAAGCTTTCTTT.

The chain is built from TRBV5-6 and TRBJ1-4; D uncertain. From germline, CDR1 is SGHDT and CDR2 YYEEEE. V lost 5 bases to trimming and J lost 0 bases, with 8 bases between them. This CDR3 is 14 amino acids long. CDR3 DNA: TGTGCCAGCAGTTTGCAGTCAACTAATGAAAAACTGTTTTTT. Encoded protein: CASSLQSTNEKLFF.

The chain couples TRBV11-3 to TRBJ2-5; 7 bases map to TRBD1. The CDR3 totals 15 residues. Trimming removed 4 bases from V and 4 bases from J; junction bases left unmatched: 9. CDR1 and CDR2 from the germline V gene are SGHNT and YENEEA. The chain's CDR3 is CASSSGRGRRETQYF. For the CDR3, the DNA is TGTGCCAGCAGCTCGGGAAGGGGGCGCCGAGAGACCCAGTACTTC.

The rearrangement joins TRBV2 to TRBJ2-1; 13 bases map to TRBD2. Per germline, CDR1 SNHLY and CDR2 FYNNEI. This CDR3 is 14 amino acids long. Trimming at V came to 8 bases and at J to 2 bases, leaving 0 bases not matched to a gene. CDR3 sequence reads: CASGTSGAYNEQFF. For the CDR3, the DNA is TGTGCCAGCGGGACTAGCGGGGCCTACAATGAGCAGTTCTTC.

The rearrangement joins TRBV5-4 to TRBJ2-2, with D possibly matching TRBD1 (7 bases). Germline CDR1 and CDR2: SGHNT and YYREEE (reference sequence). The V end was cut by 6 bases, the J end by 5 bases, with 14 bases between. The CDR3 is 14 amino acids. The CDR3 reads CASIQGGGTGELFF. In DNA, the CDR3 is TGTGCCAGCATTCAGGGGGGAGGTACCGGGGAGCTGTTTTTT.

This chain connects TRBV7-6 to TRBJ1-1; TRBD1 aligns across 8 bases. J was trimmed by 2 bases and V by 1 base; bases with no gene match: 3. Germline values: CDR1 SGHVS, CDR2 FNYEAQ. CDR3 size: 15 residues. CDR3 region: CASSLVAGGNTEAFF. CDR3 coding DNA: TGTGCCAGCAGCTTAGTGGCAGGGGGCAACACTGAAGCTTTCTTT. The whole variable domain, remainder taken from reference TRBV7-6 and TRBJ1-1, is GAGVSQSPRYKVTKRGQDVALRCDPISGHVSLYWYRQALGQGPEFLTYFNYEAQQDKSGLPNDRFSAERPEGSISTLTIQRTEQRDSAMYRCASSLVAGGNTEAFFGQGTRLTVV.

The J gene is TRBJ1-2, the V gene TRBV6-5; D is undetermined. V lost 7 bases to trimming and J lost 5 bases, with 14 bases between them. Germline CDR1 MNHEY, CDR2 SVGAGI. This CDR3 has 13 residues. CDR3 coding DNA: TGTGCCAGCACGAGAGCGGGCTCTTATGGCTACACCTTC. Translating it yields CASTRAGSYGYTF.

V is TRBV6-5 and J is TRBJ1-2; D is ambiguous. The CDR3 length is 13 residues. The V gene's germline CDR1 is MNHEY and CDR2 SVGAGI. The V end lost 7 bases, the J end lost 8 bases, and 17 bases lay between the germline ends. The CDR3 nucleotides read TGTGCCAGCACCGAGCCGGGGATTTACGGCTACACCTTC. Translation gives CASTEPGIYGYTF.

The rearrangement uses TRBV9 and TRBJ2-3; 12 bases agree with TRBD2. Looked up from germline, CDR1 is SGDLS and CDR2 is YYNGEE. J gave up 7 bases and V 3 bases, and 9 bases lay outside the gene matches. The length of the CDR3 is 16 residues. CDR3 nucleotide sequence: TGTGCCAGCAGCGCCATTATGACTAGCGGGAGAAATACGCAGTATTTT. Encoded protein: CASSAIMTSGRNTQYF.

The CDR3 nucleotides are TGTGCCAGCAGCTGGCGGCTTCGGACTAGCGGAATCAATGAGCAGTTCTTC. Translating gives CASSWRLRTSGINEQFF. The chain uses TRBV11-2 and TRBJ2-1; 10 positions agree with TRBD2. CDR3 size: 17 residues. Germline V gives CDR1 SGHAT, CDR2 FQNNGV. V dropped 4 bases and J dropped 6; count of bases not matched to a gene: 12.

The chain carries TRBV24-1 and TRBJ1-2; D possibly corresponds to TRBD1 (5 bases). V lost 7 bases and J lost 8, with 10 bases in between. The CDR3 is 11 residues long. Germline V gives CDR1 KGHDR, CDR2 SFDVKD. DNA for the CDR3: TGTGCCACCAGCGGGGGGACGGGCTACACCTTC. Its protein is CATSGGTGYTF.

The chain joins TRBV5-1 to TRBJ1-3; D unresolved. This CDR3 region has 14 residues. Deletions cut 4 bases from V and 4 bases from J, with 12 bases between. Germline CDR1 reads SGHRS; CDR2 reads YFSETQ. CDR3 in DNA: TGCGCCAGCAGCAGCGGAGGTATGGGAAACACCATATATTTT. It codes for CASSSGGMGNTIYF.

The CDR3, as DNA: TGTGCCAGCAGTGAAAATTTCGGTCGCCAAGCTTTCTTT. Residues: CASSENFGRQAFF. V gene TRBV6-1 combines with J gene TRBJ1-1; no definite D call. Germline values: CDR1 MNHNS, CDR2 SASEGT. Trimming removed 2 bases from V and 9 bases from J, with 13 bases in between. The CDR3 has 13 residues.